This record covers a single TCR beta chain. Its antigen is unknown. These data come from a study of Ad26.COV2.S vaccination and SARS-CoV-2 variants. TCRdb keeps only in-frame clones here, not all; method: immunoSEQ multiplex PCR. The sample shows fewer than 400,000 clones, 85% to 90% of them seen only once. Study conclusions and caveats: Measures of TCR breadth and depth may have fallen short of total T cell responses.

V lost 2 bases and J lost 4, with 9 bases in between. Germline CDR1 MNHEY, CDR2 SMNVEV (reference sequence). The CDR3 has 13 residues. Treatment: approximately 18 received Ad26.COV2.S at low or high dose, single or two shots; about 5 received placebo; per-sample allocation not given. The study sampled participants on day 63 after the first vaccine or placebo injection. The sequence was collected from a person aged 18-65 years who received the Ad26.COV2.S COVID-19 vaccine or a placebo. The chain joins TRBV27 to TRBJ2-7; D uncertain. The sequenced sample was peripheral blood, obtained in a trial of Ad26.COV2.S vaccine versus placebo. The CDR3: CASSLKSSYEQYV. CDR3 in DNA: TGTGCCAGCAGTTTAAAGTCGAGTTACGAGCAGTACGTC.